The 32 T cell receptor beta chains presented below share a single source sample, sequenced in a study of patients and donors after allogeneic stem cell transplantation. TCRdb re-called the RT-PCR reads through MiXCR, storing one row per CDR3 protein. The sample yields more than 850,000 distinct CDR3 sequences, roughly 18% seen once. The sequenced material came from blood, either unsorted or a sorted T cell fraction (not recorded which). Receptors originate from a human donor who was either an allogeneic HSCT recipient or a stem cell or donor lymphocyte infusion donor (not recorded which). It is not recorded whose cells these are; they may come from a transplant donor.

This CDR3 reads CASSLADSYGYTF. Written as DNA, the CDR3 is TGTGCCAGCAGCTTAGCGGACAGCTATGGCTACACCTTC. The rearrangement joins TRBV7-9 to TRBJ1-2; weak D call: TRBD1 (6 bases). Germline CDR1 and CDR2: SEHNR and FQNEAQ (reference sequence). The CDR3 runs to 13 residues. Trimming took 0 bases from V and 4 from J, leaving 6 bases between them.

This clonotype was observed a few times. This chain connects TRBV12-3 or TRBV12-4 to TRBJ1-2; D remains unclear. V was clipped by 1 base and J by 4 bases, with 10 bases between them. The length of the CDR3 is 14 residues. Here the CDR3 reads CASSLVPGSYGYTF. In nucleotides, the CDR3 is TGTGCCAGCAGTTTAGTGCCGGGCAGCTATGGCTACACCTTC.

Many counts were recorded for this clonotype. The chain has TRBV5-1 and TRBJ2-2; D remains ambiguous. The V end lost 0 bases, the J end lost 6 bases, and 3 bases lay between the germline ends. Germline V gene lookup returns CDR1 SGHRS and CDR2 YFSETQ. The CDR3 consists of 12 residues. CDR3 DNA sequence: TGCGCCAGCAGCTTGGATGCCGGGGAGCTGTTTTTT. Protein: CASSLDAGELFF.

This clonotype was picked up a small number of times. The V gene is TRBV20-1, the J gene TRBJ1-1, with D tentatively TRBD1 (6 bases). V dropped 0 bases and J dropped 5 bases, with 16 bases sitting between them. The CDR3 spans 15 residues. Germline V gene data show CDR1 as DFQATT and CDR2 as SNEGSKA (reference sequence). The CDR3 loop reads CSAREFQGRGTEAFF. The DNA for the CDR3 is TGCAGTGCTAGAGAGTTCCAGGGGAGAGGTACTGAAGCTTTCTTT.

This clonotype occurred many times. CDR3 loop: CASSQEGSVEQYF. CDR3 sequence (DNA): TGTGCCAGCAGCCAAGAGGGCTCAGTGGAGCAGTACTTC. The chain uses TRBV4-2 and TRBJ2-7; D is unclear. The CDR3 has 13 residues. From germline, CDR1 is LGHNA and CDR2 YNFKEQ. The germline V and J ends were trimmed by 0 bases and 7 bases, with 10 bases remaining between them.

This clonotype was detected only a few times. The rearrangement links TRBV25-1 to TRBJ2-5; 10 positions agree with TRBD2. Losses at the gene ends were 1 base for V and 4 bases for J; bases not matched to a gene: 9. Germline V gene data show CDR1 as MGHDK and CDR2 as SYGVNS. This CDR3 has 17 amino acids. CDR3 in amino acids: CASSEWGAGGPGETQYF. The CDR3 DNA sequence: TGTGCCAGCAGTGAATGGGGAGCGGGAGGGCCGGGAGAGACCCAGTACTTC.

There are many counts of this clonotype. The chain carries TRBV11-2 and TRBJ2-7; D assignment may be TRBD1 or TRBD2 (5 bases each). The germline V and J ends were trimmed by 2 bases and 2 bases, with 13 bases remaining between them. The CDR3 runs 15 residues. Looked up from germline, CDR1 is SGHAT and CDR2 is FQNNGV. The CDR3 protein is CASSLNRDRTYEQYF. The DNA for the CDR3 is TGTGCCAGCAGCTTAAACCGGGACCGAACCTACGAGCAGTACTTC.

This clonotype was found a few times. The V and J genes are TRBV5-6 and TRBJ2-5, with D perhaps TRBD1 (7 bases). The CDR3 is made up of 13 amino acids. CDR1 SGHDT and CDR2 YYEEEE come from the germline V gene. V dropped 2 bases and J dropped 3 bases, with 8 bases sitting between them. The CDR3: CASSFRGEETQYF. The CDR3 coding sequence is TGTGCCAGCAGCTTCAGGGGGGAAGAGACCCAGTACTTC. The full variable domain, in which reference TRBV5-6 and TRBJ2-5 provide the parts outside the CDR3, is DAGVTQSPTHLIKTRGQQVTLRCSPKSGHDTVSWYQQALGQGPQFIFQYYEEEERQRGNFPDRFSGHQFPNYSSELNVNALLLGDSALYLCASSFRGEETQYFGPGTRLLVL.

This clonotype was seen a few times. This sequence joins TRBV6-6 and TRBJ2-1, with D possibly being TRBD1 (5 bases). The CDR3 has 11 amino acids. Deletions cut 10 bases from V and 7 bases from J, with 11 bases between. Germline lookup yields CDR1 MNHNY and CDR2 SVGAGI (reference sequence). In nucleotides, the CDR3 is TGTGCCATTGGCAGGGCTAATGAGCAGTTCTTC. Its protein is CAIGRANEQFF.

The chain employs TRBV24-1 and TRBJ2-3; no clear D gene. Per the germline V gene, CDR1 is KGHDR and CDR2 is SFDVKD. CDR3 length: 13 residues. V was trimmed by 1 base and J by 6 bases, leaving 7 bases between them. CDR3 protein: CATSDFLGDTQYF. The CDR3 DNA is TGTGCCACCAGTGATTTCTTGGGGGATACGCAGTATTTT.

This clonotype was observed a few times. The chain combines TRBV4-1 with TRBJ2-5; D unclear. V lost 0 bases to trimming and J lost 1 base, with 9 bases between them. This CDR3 is 15 amino acids long. Per germline, CDR1 MGHRA and CDR2 YSYEKL. The CDR3 here is CASSQDRTLQETQYF. CDR3 sequence (DNA): TGCGCCAGCAGCCAAGATCGCACACTCCAAGAGACCCAGTACTTC.

V usage is TRBV5-1 and J usage is TRBJ1-3, with D tentatively TRBD1 (5 bases). The V gene lost 1 base and the J gene lost 2 bases, with 10 bases spanning the gap. The CDR3 has 15 amino acids. CDR1 SGHRS and CDR2 YFSETQ come from the germline V gene. The DNA for the CDR3 is TGCGCCAGCAGCTTGAGCGTGGGACCTGGAAACACCATATATTTT. Its translation: CASSLSVGPGNTIYF.

A few counts support this clonotype. The V call is TRBV18, the J call TRBJ2-1; D not resolved. The germline V gene encodes CDR1 KGHSH and CDR2 LQKENI. The CDR3 has 12 amino acids. V was pared by 3 bases and J by 8 bases, with 8 bases between. In nucleotides, the CDR3 is TGTGCCAGCTCACCCCCACGGGATGAGCAGTTCTTC. Translated, it gives CASSPPRDEQFF.

This clonotype was detected ten times or more. This sequence joins TRBV2 and TRBJ1-4, with D uncertain. Trimming pared 7 bases from V and 6 bases from J, leaving 15 bases between. Germline V CDR1 and CDR2: SNHLY, FYNNEI. This CDR3 is 14 amino acids long. The CDR3 nucleotides read TGTGCCAGCACTAAGGACGGAAAAGATGAAAAACTGTTTTTT. It codes for CASTKDGKDEKLFF.

This clonotype came up a few times. The chain joins TRBV5-6 to TRBJ1-2, with D unclear. Germline V lookup: CDR1 SGHDT, CDR2 YYEEEE. The CDR3 runs 14 residues. V lost 5 bases and J lost 7, with 18 bases in between. Here the CDR3 DNA reads TGTGCCAGCAGTTCCCCCTCCGGGTTCGCTGGCTACACCTTC. This sequence encodes CASSSPSGFAGYTF.

A few counts support this clonotype. The V and J genes are TRBV6-1 and TRBJ1-1, with D tentatively TRBD1 (5 bases). Germline V gives CDR1 MNHNS, CDR2 SASEGT. Trimming cost V 10 bases and J 4 bases, with 22 bases left between them. The CDR3 sequence is 15 residues long. CDR3 region: CAILSARGDRTEAFF. CDR3 DNA: TGTGCCATCCTTTCGGCCCGGGGGGATCGCACTGAAGCTTTCTTT.

This clonotype occurred a few times. The J gene is TRBJ2-3, the V gene TRBV5-6, with D uncertain. Germline values: CDR1 SGHDT, CDR2 YYEEEE. The CDR3 is 13 residues long. V lost 1 base and J 6 bases, leaving 9 bases between the germline ends. The CDR3 DNA is TGTGCCAGCAGCTTGCCCAGCGCGGATACGCAGTATTTT. It specifies CASSLPSADTQYF.

The rearrangement uses TRBV19 and TRBJ1-2; D gene uncertain. Per germline, CDR1 LNHDA and CDR2 SQIVND (reference sequence). The CDR3 contains 15 residues. Deletions cut 8 bases from V and 4 bases from J, with 20 bases between. The CDR3 spells CASGPSPEPLYGYTF. The CDR3 region has the DNA TGTGCCAGTGGGCCCTCCCCAGAGCCCCTCTATGGCTACACCTTC.

This clonotype was seen more than once but under ten times. V gene TRBV6-2 or TRBV6-3 combines with J gene TRBJ2-3; D could derive from TRBD1 or TRBD2 (5 bases each). CDR3 length: 14 residues. CDR1 and CDR2 (germline): MNHEY, SVGEGT. Trimming stripped 4 bases from V and 6 bases from J, with 14 bases between. The CDR3 is CASSSPGRKDTQYF. CDR3 nucleotides: TGTGCCAGCAGTTCCCCGGGACGAAAGGATACGCAGTATTTT.

The gene calls are TRBV4-1 and TRBJ1-5; no clear D gene. V lost 2 bases, J lost 0 bases, and 8 bases lay in between. Looked up from germline, CDR1 is MGHRA and CDR2 is YSYEKL. This CDR3 contains 15 residues. CDR3 bases: TGCGCCAGCAGCCAATCGGGGAATAGCAATCAGCCCCAGCATTTT. Translated: CASSQSGNSNQPQHF.

This clonotype was observed a few times. The CDR3 nucleotides read TGTGCCAGCAGTACCTTAGCACCCCGAGGGGGGGGGACGCAGTATTTT. Amino acids: CASSTLAPRGGGTQYF. This sequence joins TRBV6-2 or TRBV6-3 and TRBJ2-3; possibly TRBD2 for D (7 bases). The germline V gene has CDR1 MNHEY and CDR2 SVGEGT. The length of the CDR3 is 16 residues. Trimming took off 5 bases at V and 9 bases at J, with 24 bases between the two ends.

The rearrangement uses TRBV30 and TRBJ2-1, with D perhaps matching TRBD1 (5 bases). The CDR3 loop spans 14 amino acids. With 2 bases removed from V and 10 bases from J, the gap between germline ends came to 18 bases. Germline-derived CDR1 and CDR2 are GTSNPN and SVGIG (reference sequence). The CDR3 region is CAWSPDTYSHEQFF. DNA of the CDR3: TGTGCCTGGAGTCCGGACACCTACTCCCACGAGCAGTTCTTC.

This chain joins TRBV20-1 and TRBJ1-2; TRBD1 matches at 8 bases. CDR1 is DFQATT, CDR2 SNEGSKA, per germline (reference sequence). The CDR3 has 13 residues. V lost 6 bases and J lost 9; bases outside the gene matches: 12. The CDR3 loop reads CSAGGTGHLSYTF. DNA of the CDR3: TGCAGTGCGGGAGGGACAGGCCACCTGAGCTACACCTTC.

The rearrangement links TRBV7-3 to TRBJ2-7; either TRBD1 or TRBD2 may fit D (5 bases each). CDR1 is SGHTA and CDR2 is FQGTGA in the germline V gene. The CDR3 loop spans 13 amino acids. With 0 bases removed from V and 7 bases from J, the gap between germline ends came to 10 bases. The CDR3 here is CASSLTRGSEQYF. As DNA, the CDR3 is TGTGCCAGCAGCTTAACGAGGGGTTCGGAGCAGTACTTC. The full variable domain, its missing parts supplied by reference TRBV7-3 and TRBJ2-7, is GAGVSQTPSNKVTEKGKYVELRCDPISGHTALYWYRQSLGQGPEFLIYFQGTGAADDSGLPNDRFFAVRPEGSVSTLKIQRTERGDSAVYLCASSLTRGSEQYFGPGTRLTVT.

This clonotype has more than one count but fewer than ten. This chain joins TRBV12-3 or TRBV12-4 and TRBJ2-5; tentative D call: TRBD2 (6 bases). The length of the CDR3 is 15 residues. The germline V and J ends were trimmed by 3 bases and 4 bases, with 15 bases remaining between them. The CDR3 loop is CASSFAGSSGETQYF. DNA for the CDR3: TGTGCCAGCAGTTTTGCGGGGTCCTCAGGAGAGACCCAGTACTTC.

This clonotype was counted between two and nine times. CDR3 in DNA: TGTGCCAGCAGCCTCCGATCGGGACAGGGGGCCGAGACCCAGTACTTC. Its protein product is CASSLRSGQGAETQYF. The chain has TRBV4-2 and TRBJ2-5; 12 bases agree with TRBD1. V shed 4 bases, J shed 5 bases, and the junction held 8 bases outside the gene matches. The CDR3 contains 16 residues. Looked up from germline, CDR1 is LGHNA and CDR2 is YNFKEQ.

This clonotype was found many times. The rearrangement joins TRBV5-1 to TRBJ2-1; D call uncertain. This CDR3 region has 12 residues. CDR1 is SGHRS and CDR2 is YFSETQ in the germline V gene. The ends were cut back, 3 bases at V and 7 bases at J, with 8 bases in the middle. The CDR3 sequence: CASSSSLNEQFF. The CDR3 DNA reads as TGCGCCAGCAGCTCCAGCCTGAATGAGCAGTTCTTC.

This rearrangement joins TRBV6-1 to TRBJ2-5; D gene ambiguous. This CDR3 contains 13 residues. CDR1 MNHNS and CDR2 SASEGT come from the germline V gene. V lost 5 bases and J 2 bases, leaving 9 bases between the germline ends. CDR3 in DNA: TGTGCCAGCAGTAGACGGCTACAAGAGACCCAGTACTTC. Amino acid sequence: CASSRRLQETQYF.

This clonotype was seen only a few times. The chain combines TRBV5-5 with TRBJ2-7; TRBD1 is a possible D gene (5 bases). Germline V gene data show CDR1 as SGHKS and CDR2 as YYEKEE (reference sequence). Trimming stripped 4 bases from V and 6 bases from J, with 11 bases between. CDR3 length: 12 residues. The CDR3 bases are TGTGCCAGCAGCCGTGACAGTCCCGAGCAGTACTTC. Protein sequence: CASSRDSPEQYF.

The V gene is TRBV12-3 or TRBV12-4, the J gene TRBJ1-3; 7 bases are a match to TRBD1. This CDR3 comprises 15 residues. V dropped 4 bases and J dropped 4; count of bases not matched to a gene: 7. CDR3 DNA: TGTGCCAGCAGTTCCGGGGACAGCGGGGGAAACACCATATATTTT. Amino acid sequence: CASSSGDSGGNTIYF.

This clonotype was observed at least ten times. This chain links TRBV7-2 with TRBJ2-7; 8 nucleotides match TRBD1. The CDR3 spans 13 residues. V lost 5 bases, J lost 7 bases, and 7 bases stayed unmatched. Germline CDR1 and CDR2: SGHTA and FQGNSA. The CDR3 DNA is TGTGCCAGCAGCCTTGGACAGGGCCTAGAGCAGTACTTC. Translation: CASSLGQGLEQYF.

The table lists this clonotype with many counts. V is TRBV12-3 or TRBV12-4 and J is TRBJ1-1; TRBD1 agrees at 8 bases. V gave up 5 bases and J gave up 7 bases; unmatched junction bases: 6. The CDR3 is made up of 13 amino acids. CDR3 region: CASSPGQGGEAFF. The CDR3 coding sequence is TGTGCCAGCAGTCCAGGACAGGGTGGTGAAGCTTTCTTT.